This is a list of T cell receptor beta chains from one sample in a study of vaccination and CD4 T cells after COVID-19. TCRdb re-called the PCR reads through MiXCR, storing one row per CDR3 protein. This sample has about 8,900 distinct CDR3 sequences; around 64% occur once, and the top ten carry around 30%. The antigens for these receptors are not known. Sequenced material: CD4+ T cells from blood, cultured in vitro. The receptors come from a human donor who had recovered from COVID-19. The CDR3 runs from the conserved cysteine through the conserved F or W. D genes are given only for firm matches. Clone size is shown for a subset of rows, as once, few, many or a class of expanded clone.

V	size	D	J	DNA	CDR3
TRBV6-2/TRBV6-3	few	TRBD1	TRBJ1-5	TGTGCCAGCAGTTTAAGGACAGGTCTTAGCAATCAGCCCCAGCATTTT	CASSLRTGLSNQPQHF
TRBV19	NA	NA	TRBJ2-5	TGTGCCAGTAGTCCTCTACAGGGTGGCGAGACCCAGTACTTC	CASSPLQGGETQYF
TRBV6-1	NA	NA	TRBJ2-2	TGTGCCAGCAGTGGGACTGGCTATTTTGCCTGGGAGCTGTTTTTT	CASSGTGYFAWELFF
TRBV19	few	NA	TRBJ1-5	TGTGCCAGTAGTATCAAGGGAAGCAATCAGCCCCAGCATTTT	CASSIKGSNQPQHF
TRBV15	NA	NA	TRBJ2-2	TGTGCCACCAGCAGAGATGGGACGGGGAACACCGGGGAGCTGTTTTTT	CATSRDGTGNTGELFF
TRBV21-1	NA	NA	TRBJ2-7	TGTGCCAGCAGGGGGGGCGGGGGCGGTTCCTCCTACGAGCAGTACTTC	CASRGGGGGSSYEQYF
TRBV18	once	TRBD1	TRBJ2-7	TGTGCCAGCTCACTTGCGGGGCCGGGACAGGGAAGGAACGAGCAGTACTTC	CASSLAGPGQGRNEQYF
TRBV20-1	NA	NA	TRBJ2-5	TGCAGTGCTAGAGATCTGGTTAGAGCAAAGACCCAGTACTTC	CSARDLVRAKTQYF
TRBV27	few	NA	TRBJ2-6	TGTGCCAGCAGAGTACGGGGCGCACATTCTGGGGCCAACGTCCTGACTTTC	CASRVRGAHSGANVLTF
TRBV20-1	few	TRBD2	TRBJ2-3	TGCAGTGCCCATTCCGGGACTAGCGGGATAGGGACAGATACGCAGTATTTT	CSAHSGTSGIGTDTQYF
TRBV11-2	NA	NA	TRBJ1-2	TGTGCCAGCAGCTTGGGACGGACAGCGTATGGCTACACCTTC	CASSLGRTAYGYTF
TRBV20-1	NA	TRBD2	TRBJ2-4	TGCAGTGCTAGAAAGCCTAGCGGTATAAACATTCAGTACTTC	CSARKPSGINIQYF
TRBV19	NA	TRBD1	TRBJ1-6	TGTGCCAGTTGTCCCGGGACAGTAATTAGCGGTAATTCACCCCTCCACTTT	CASCPGTVISGNSPLHF
TRBV28	NA	TRBD1	TRBJ1-2	TGTGCCAGCAGTATACCGGGACAGAAAAACTATGGCTACACCTTC	CASSIPGQKNYGYTF
TRBV2	NA	NA	TRBJ1-2	TGTGCCAACTTACAGGGAACTGGCTATGGCTACACCTTC	CANLQGTGYGYTF
TRBV4-3	once	NA	TRBJ1-1	TGCGCCAGCAGCCAAGAAATGGCAGGCTCGAACACTGAAGCTTTCTTT	CASSQEMAGSNTEAFF
TRBV20-1	NA	NA	TRBJ2-2	TGCAGTGCTAGAGGTCCGGGGGGCGATGCGGCCGGGGAGCTGTTTTTT	CSARGPGGDAAGELFF
TRBV19	NA	NA	TRBJ1-5	TGTGCCAGTAACAGAGGCAGTCAGCCCCAGCATTTT	CASNRGSQPQHF